This T cell receptor beta chain was sequenced for a study of T cell responses to AZD1222 COVID-19 vaccine. The method was immunoSEQ multiplex PCR; TCRdb's version includes in-frame clones alone and lacks a portion of them. Altogether 90,000 to 130,000 clones are present, about 90% being singletons, with the ten largest covering 3.2%. Study observations and caveats: Most donors were white British, females outnumbered males, and clonal diversity was possibly underestimated. The study sampled repertoires only after the peak T cell response. Only six people who got AZD1222 tested seropositive at baseline. When two AZD1222 doses had been given, Spike-specific TCR breadth and depth rose.

Concerning this clone: No antigen is known for it.

The sample here was peripheral blood, taken on day 0 of AZD1222 vaccination. This clonotype was sampled from an adult in good health.

CDR3 loop: CASSREQGRQGYGYTF. DNA of the CDR3: TGTGCCAGCAGTCGGGAACAGGGAAGGCAAGGGTATGGCTACACCTTC. The rearrangement joins TRBV2 to TRBJ1-2; the D gene is possibly TRBD1 (6 bases). Germline lookup yields CDR1 SNHLY and CDR2 FYNNEI. V dropped 5 bases and J dropped 5 bases, with 21 bases sitting between them. CDR3 length equals 16 residues.